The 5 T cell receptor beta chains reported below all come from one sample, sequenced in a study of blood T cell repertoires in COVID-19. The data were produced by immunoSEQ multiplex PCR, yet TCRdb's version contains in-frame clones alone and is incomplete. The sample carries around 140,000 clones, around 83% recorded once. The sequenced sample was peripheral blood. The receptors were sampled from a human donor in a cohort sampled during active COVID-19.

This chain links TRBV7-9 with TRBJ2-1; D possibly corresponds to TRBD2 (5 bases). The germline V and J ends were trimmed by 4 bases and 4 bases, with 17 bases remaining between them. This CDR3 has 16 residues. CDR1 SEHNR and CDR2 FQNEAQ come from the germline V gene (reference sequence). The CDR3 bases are TGTGCCAGCAGCTCAACCCTTTCGCGGGTGTACAATGAGCAGTTCTTC. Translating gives CASSSTLSRVYNEQFF.

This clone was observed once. The DNA of the CDR3 is TGTGCCAGCAGTTTCCGGACAGGCTCCTACGAGCAGTACTTC. It encodes CASSFRTGSYEQYF. The rearrangement links TRBV28 to TRBJ2-7; the match to TRBD1 covers 7 bases. J gave up 0 bases and V 3 bases, and 2 bases lay outside the gene matches. The germline CDR1 and CDR2 sequences are MDHEN and SYDVKM. CDR3 length equals 14 residues. The full variable domain, rest sourced from reference TRBV28 and TRBJ2-7, is DVKVTQSSRYLVKRTGEKVFLECVQDMDHENMFWYRQDPGLGLRLIYFSYDVKMKEKGDIPEGYSVSREKKERFSLILESASTNQTSMYLCASSFRTGSYEQYFGPGTRLTVT.

Written as DNA, the CDR3 is TGCGCCAGCAGTTTGTCCGCCGGGACTAGCCCCCTAGATACGCAGTATTTT. This encodes CASSLSAGTSPLDTQYF. This chain links TRBV5-1 with TRBJ2-3; 9 bases map to TRBD2. Germline assignment: CDR1 SGHRS and CDR2 YFSETQ. The CDR3 contains 17 residues. The junction had 15 bases not matched to a gene; V was cut back by 5 bases and J by 5 bases.

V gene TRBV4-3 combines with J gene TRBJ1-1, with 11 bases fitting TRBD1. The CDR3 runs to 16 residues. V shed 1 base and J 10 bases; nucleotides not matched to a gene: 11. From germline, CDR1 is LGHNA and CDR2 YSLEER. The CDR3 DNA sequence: TGCGCCAGCAGCCAAGGGACAGGGGGCGCGATTCTGGGAGCTTTCTTT. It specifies CASSQGTGGAILGAFF.

The CDR3 sequence: CASSPNRANTEAFF. CDR3 nucleotide sequence: TGTGCCAGCTCACCAAACAGGGCGAACACTGAAGCTTTCTTT. The chain has TRBV18 and TRBJ1-1; the D gene is possibly TRBD1 (6 bases). Per the germline V gene, CDR1 is KGHSH and CDR2 is LQKENI. The CDR3 extends over 14 amino acids. Between the trimmed V and J ends, which lost 2 bases and 1 base, there was a span of 8 bases. Looking up the rest from reference TRBV18 and TRBJ1-1 gives the full variable domain: NAGVMQNPRHLVRRRGQEARLRCSPMKGHSHVYWYRQLPEEGLKFMVYLQKENIIDESGMPKERFSAEFPKEGPSILRIQQVVRGDSAAYFCASSPNRANTEAFFGQGTRLTVV.